Listed here are 13 T cell receptor beta chains from one sample, sequenced in a study of T-cell reconstitution after alpha-beta-depleted transplantation in children. Preparation of the TCRbeta library was carried out with unique molecular identifiers. One entry per CDR3 protein results from TCRdb running MiXCR on the PCR reads. The table has some 440,000 distinct CDR3 sequences, roughly 15% seen once. Sequencing used PBMCs, mostly from graft donor cells, obtained 360 days after TCRalphabeta/CD19-depleted stem cell transplant. The source of these receptors is a boy under three years old who had a stem cell transplant for Wiskott-Aldrich syndrome, so the T cells may come from the graft donor.

V usage is TRBV5-1 and J usage is TRBJ1-1, with a tentative D call TRBD1 (5 bases). Germline V gene lookup returns CDR1 SGHRS and CDR2 YFSETQ. V dropped 1 base and J dropped 1 base, with 11 bases sitting between them. The CDR3 extends over 15 amino acids. CDR3: CASSLWGRGNTEAFF. In DNA form, the CDR3 reads TGCGCCAGCAGCTTGTGGGGCAGAGGGAACACTGAAGCTTTCTTT.

This clonotype has more than one count but fewer than ten. The chain couples TRBV24-1 to TRBJ2-5; D is unclear. The V end was cut by 1 base, the J end by 2 bases, with 7 bases between. Germline assignment: CDR1 KGHDR and CDR2 SFDVKD. This CDR3 has 14 residues. CDR3 sequence reads: CATSDLGTQETQYF. CDR3 sequence (DNA): TGTGCCACCAGTGATTTAGGCACTCAAGAGACCCAGTACTTC.

This clonotype was detected a few times. V and J are TRBV7-9 and TRBJ2-7; a possible D gene is TRBD2 (6 bases). The germline V gene has CDR1 SEHNR and CDR2 FQNEAQ (reference sequence). The CDR3 has 16 residues. The ends were cut back, 0 bases at V and 1 base at J, with 13 bases in the middle. The CDR3 protein is CASSLAGRKTSYEQYF. In DNA, the CDR3 is TGTGCCAGCAGCTTAGCGGGGAGGAAAACTTCCTACGAGCAGTACTTC.

J is TRBJ2-2 and V is TRBV11-1; TRBD2 aligns across 10 bases. Germline trimming cut 0 bases from V and 4 bases from J; bases unmatched to any gene: 14. Germline V lookup: CDR1 SGHAT, CDR2 FQDESV (reference sequence). This CDR3 comprises 20 residues. The CDR3 loop is CASSLAYRRLAGFVTGELFF. The CDR3 coding sequence is TGTGCCAGCAGCTTAGCCTACCGGAGACTAGCGGGTTTTGTCACCGGGGAGCTGTTTTTT. Full variable domain (remainder filled in from reference TRBV11-1 and TRBJ2-2): EAEVAQSPRYKITEKSQAVAFWCDPISGHATLYWYRQILGQGPELLVQFQDESVVDDSQLPKDRFSAERLKGVDSTLKIQPAELGDSAMYLCASSLAYRRLAGFVTGELFFGEGSRLTVL.

This chain links TRBV29-1 with TRBJ2-5; TRBD2 matches at 7 bases. This CDR3 contains 12 residues. The J segment lost 5 bases and the V segment lost 4 bases, leaving 4 bases of the junction unmatched. CDR1 is SQVTM and CDR2 is ANQGSEA in the germline V gene. The CDR3: CSVGGSLETQYF. In DNA form, the CDR3 reads TGCAGCGTTGGCGGGAGCTTGGAGACCCAGTACTTC.

This clonotype has more than one count but fewer than ten. The chain employs TRBV29-1 and TRBJ2-4; a possible D gene is TRBD2 (6 bases). This CDR3 has 13 amino acids. V was shortened by 6 bases and J by 1 base, with 10 bases between the two germline ends. In germline, CDR1 is SQVTM, CDR2 ANQGSEA. For the CDR3, the DNA is TGCAGCGTCCCTGGGAGGGCCAAAAACATTCAGTACTTC. Its translation: CSVPGRAKNIQYF. The whole variable domain, filled in from reference TRBV29-1 and TRBJ2-4, reads SAVISQKPSRDICQRGTSLTIQCQVDSQVTMMFWYRQQPGQSLTLIATANQGSEATYESGFVIDKFPISRPNLTFSTLTVSNMSPEDSSIYLCSVPGRAKNIQYFGAGTRLSVL.

This sequence joins TRBV5-1 and TRBJ2-1; weak D call: TRBD2 (5 bases). Trimming stripped 0 bases from V and 6 bases from J, with 16 bases between. Germline-derived CDR1 and CDR2 are SGHRS and YFSETQ. The CDR3 is 16 residues long. CDR3 sequence: CASSLGRSPIRNEQFF. The CDR3 region has the DNA TGCGCCAGCAGCTTGGGGAGGAGTCCCATTCGCAATGAGCAGTTCTTC.

This clonotype was seen more than once but under ten times. The chain joins TRBV27 to TRBJ2-1, with 8 nucleotides matching TRBD2. After removal of 5 bases from V and 8 bases from J, the junction contained 5 bases not matched to a gene. This CDR3 contains 13 residues. The germline CDR1 and CDR2 sequences are MNHEY and SMNVEV (reference sequence). The CDR3 sequence: CASSRASGHEQFF. CDR3 in DNA: TGTGCCAGCAGTAGGGCTAGCGGGCATGAGCAGTTCTTC.

The chain uses TRBV15 and TRBJ2-4; TRBD2 aligns across 9 bases. The V segment lost 0 bases and the J segment 7 bases; nucleotides outside the gene matches: 4. Germline lookup yields CDR1 LNHNV and CDR2 YYDKDF (reference sequence). The length of the CDR3 is 15 residues. The CDR3 sequence is CATSRDAGGPNIQYF. Written as DNA, the CDR3 is TGTGCCACCAGCAGAGATGCGGGGGGGCCCAACATTCAGTACTTC.

V gene TRBV2 combines with J gene TRBJ1-4, with 7 positions matching TRBD1. This CDR3 contains 16 residues. CDR1 is SNHLY, CDR2 FYNNEI, per germline. Trimming took 4 bases from V and 4 from J; bases not matched to a gene: 9. CDR3 coding DNA: TGTGCCAGCAGTGCAAGACCGGGACAGCTTAATGAAAAACTGTTTTTT. Protein product: CASSARPGQLNEKLFF.

This clonotype was picked up a small number of times. The chain has TRBV3-1 and TRBJ2-1, with TRBD2 identical over 7 bases. The CDR3 spans 13 residues. With V trimmed by 4 bases and J by 8 bases, 5 bases remained unmatched. Germline loops: CDR1 LGHDT, CDR2 YNNKEL (reference sequence). The DNA for the CDR3 is TGTGCCAGCAGCCCCGGGGCGGGGGATGAGCAGTTCTTC. It translates to CASSPGAGDEQFF.

This clonotype was counted a few times. V gene TRBV5-1 combines with J gene TRBJ1-4; weak D call: TRBD1 (5 bases). This CDR3 region has 14 residues. Germline CDR1 SGHRS, CDR2 YFSETQ. The V and J ends lost 2 bases and 6 bases respectively, with 11 bases between them. This CDR3 is CASSFRAGDEKLFF. CDR3 sequence (DNA): TGCGCCAGCAGCTTCAGGGCCGGGGATGAAAAACTGTTTTTT.

The genes are TRBV10-3 and TRBJ2-2, with TRBD1 matching over 9 bases. V trimming: 6 bases; J trimming: 5 bases; junction bases outside the gene matches: 7. Germline V gene lookup returns CDR1 ENHRY and CDR2 SYGVKD. This CDR3 comprises 15 residues. This CDR3 is CAIRNRTGVTGELFF. Written as DNA, the CDR3 is TGTGCCATCAGGAACCGGACAGGGGTGACCGGGGAGCTGTTTTTT.